This T cell receptor (beta chain) was found in a study of T cells in Graves' hyperthyroidism and ophthalmopathy. What was amplified from RNA transcripts were TCR beta CDR3 regions. The TCR CDR3 first-round RT-PCR relied on the HTBI primer set. TCRdb used MiXCR to reprocess the multiplex PCR reads, holding one entry per CDR3 protein. Of approximately 530,000 distinct CDR3 sequences in the sample, about 20% were seen once. This clonotype occurred a few times. V dropped 3 bases and J dropped 6 bases, with 9 bases sitting between them. Per the germline V gene, CDR1 is SGHDT and CDR2 is YYEEEE. CDR3 length: 12 residues.

The source is a man between 35 and 55 years old with Graves' ophthalmopathy. The chain couples TRBV5-6 to TRBJ1-1; no clear D. Material: blood. CDR3: CASSSRLPEAFF. In nucleotides, the CDR3 is TGTGCCAGCAGCTCACGGTTGCCTGAAGCTTTCTTT. Based on the CDR3 plus reference TRBV5-6 and TRBJ1-1, the full variable domain is DAGVTQSPTHLIKTRGQQVTLRCSPKSGHDTVSWYQQALGQGPQFIFQYYEEEERQRGNFPDRFSGHQFPNYSSELNVNALLLGDSALYLCASSSRLPEAFFGQGTRLTVV.